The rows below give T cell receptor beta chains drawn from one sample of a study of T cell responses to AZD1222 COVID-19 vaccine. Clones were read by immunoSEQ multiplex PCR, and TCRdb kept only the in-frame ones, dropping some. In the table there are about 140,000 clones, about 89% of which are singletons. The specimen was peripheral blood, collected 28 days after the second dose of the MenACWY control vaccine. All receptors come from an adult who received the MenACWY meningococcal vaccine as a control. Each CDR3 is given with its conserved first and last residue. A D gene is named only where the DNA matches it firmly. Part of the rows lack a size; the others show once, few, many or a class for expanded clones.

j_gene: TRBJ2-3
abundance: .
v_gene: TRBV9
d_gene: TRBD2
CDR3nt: TGTGCCAGCAGCGTAGCTGGAACGGGACTAGCGGGGAACACAGATACGCAGTATTTT
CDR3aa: CASSVAGTGLAGNTDTQYF

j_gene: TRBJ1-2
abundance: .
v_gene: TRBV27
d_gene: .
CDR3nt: TGTGCCAGCAGTTTATTAAGAGGGGGGCAAACTAACTATGGCTACACCTTC
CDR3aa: CASSLLRGGQTNYGYTF

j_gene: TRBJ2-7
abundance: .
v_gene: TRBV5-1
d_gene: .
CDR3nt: TGCGCCAGCAGCTTGGGTGTTGAGGCCTACGAGCAGTACTTC
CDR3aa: CASSLGVEAYEQYF

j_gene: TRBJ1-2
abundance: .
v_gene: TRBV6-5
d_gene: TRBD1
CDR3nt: TGTGCCAGCAGAAACAGGGGACTGGGTGGCTACACCTTC
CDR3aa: CASRNRGLGGYTF

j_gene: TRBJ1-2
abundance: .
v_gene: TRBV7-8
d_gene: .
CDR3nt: TGTGCCAGCAGCCCTACGGCGACGACAGTATCCTTC
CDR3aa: CASSPTATTVSF

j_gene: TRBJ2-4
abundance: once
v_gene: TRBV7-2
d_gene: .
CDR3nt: TGTGCCAGCAGGTTGGAGGGACCGCGCGGCATTCAGTACTTC
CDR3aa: CASRLEGPRGIQYF

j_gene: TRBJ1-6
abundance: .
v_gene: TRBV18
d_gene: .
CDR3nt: TGTGCCAGCTCACCAAGGACGGATTCACCCCTCCACTTT
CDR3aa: CASSPRTDSPLHF

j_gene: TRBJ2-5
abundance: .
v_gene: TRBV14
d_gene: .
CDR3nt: TGTGCCAGCAGCCACAGTGCGGGGACTGACGTAGGAGAGACCCAGTACTTC
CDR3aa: CASSHSAGTDVGETQYF

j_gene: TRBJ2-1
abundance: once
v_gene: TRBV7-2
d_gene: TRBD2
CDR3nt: TGTGCCAGCAGCCTTGCGGGGGAATTATACAATGAGCAGTTCTTC
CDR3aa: CASSLAGELYNEQFF

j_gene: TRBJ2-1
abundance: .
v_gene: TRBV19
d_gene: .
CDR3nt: TGTGCCAGTAGCTCCCGGGGGTACAATGAGCAGTTCTTC
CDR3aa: CASSSRGYNEQFF

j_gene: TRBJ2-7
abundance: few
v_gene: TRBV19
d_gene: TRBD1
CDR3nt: TGTGCCAGTAGTATCGGACAGGGAGCGTCCTACGAGCAGTACTTC
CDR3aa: CASSIGQGASYEQYF

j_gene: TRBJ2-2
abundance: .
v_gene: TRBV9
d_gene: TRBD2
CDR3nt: TGTGCCAGCAGCGTAGCTAGCGGGAGGAACACCGGGGAGCTGTTTTTT
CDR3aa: CASSVASGRNTGELFF

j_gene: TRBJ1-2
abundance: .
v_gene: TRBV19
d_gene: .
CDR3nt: TGTGCCAGTAACGCAGGGTTCTATGGCTACACCTTC
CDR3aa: CASNAGFYGYTF

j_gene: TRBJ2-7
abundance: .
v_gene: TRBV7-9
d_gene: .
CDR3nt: TGTGCCAGCAGCTCCGGACACAACTCCTACGAGCAGTACTTC
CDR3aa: CASSSGHNSYEQYF

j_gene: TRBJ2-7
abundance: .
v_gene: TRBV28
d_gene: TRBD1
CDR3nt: TGTGCCAGCAGTCCGCGGGACAGGGGAGAGTCCTACGAGCAGTACTTC
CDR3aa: CASSPRDRGESYEQYF

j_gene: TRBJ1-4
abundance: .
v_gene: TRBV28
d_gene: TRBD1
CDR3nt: TGTGCCAGCAGTCCCCCGGGACAGAATAATGAAAAACTGTTTTTT
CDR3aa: CASSPPGQNNEKLFF